Shown below are 26 T cell receptor beta chains from a single sample sequenced in a study of shared clonotypes between healthy human individuals. Clones were read by immunoSEQ multiplex PCR, and TCRdb kept only the in-frame ones, dropping some. The sample shows about 1 million clones, about 80% of them seen only once. Sequenced material: memory CD4+ T cells sorted from blood. Specified subset: CD45RA-negative fraction. All receptors come from a man aged 18 to 35 in good health.

This chain uses TRBV5-8 with TRBJ2-7; TRBD2 matches at 9 bases. Germline lookup yields CDR1 SGHTS and CDR2 YDEGEE. The J segment lost 6 bases and the V segment lost 9 bases, leaving 19 bases of the junction unmatched. The CDR3 spans 16 residues. This chain's CDR3 is CATKETGLAIGSEQYF. CDR3 nucleotides: TGTGCCACCAAGGAGACGGGACTAGCAATAGGTAGCGAGCAGTACTTC.

Comment on this clone: Just one base apart from a much larger clone, this may be a read error. The chain joins TRBV30 to TRBJ1-3, with TRBD1 matching 7 bases. This CDR3 has 15 amino acids. Germline trimming cut 3 bases from V and 3 bases from J; bases unmatched to any gene: 8. Germline V lookup: CDR1 GTSNPN, CDR2 SVGIG (reference sequence). The CDR3 region is CAWRRDSTIGNTIYF. The CDR3 DNA reads TGTGCCTGGAGGCGGGACAGCACGATTGGAAACACCATATATTTT.

This chain joins TRBV6-5 and TRBJ1-1; tentatively, D is TRBD1 (5 bases). CDR3 length: 13 residues. CDR1 and CDR2 from the germline V gene are MNHEY and SVGAGI. Between the trimmed V and J ends, which lost 10 bases and 6 bases, there was a span of 18 bases. The CDR3 loop is CAIGRTSDAEAFF. In DNA form, the CDR3 reads TGTGCCATCGGGAGGACATCGGACGCTGAAGCTTTCTTT.

This clone showed up just a few times. The chain joins TRBV7-2 to TRBJ2-2; a weak D match, TRBD1 (5 bases). The CDR3 totals 14 residues. Trimming left V 2 bases short and J 6 bases short, with 10 bases between. CDR1 is SGHTA, CDR2 FQGNSA, per germline. CDR3 region: CASSLKQGAGELFF. The CDR3 region has the DNA TGTGCCAGCAGCTTAAAGCAGGGCGCCGGGGAGCTGTTTTTT.

This chain joins TRBV11-2 and TRBJ2-5; 8 nucleotides align to TRBD1. CDR3 size: 16 residues. Germline V gene lookup returns CDR1 SGHAT and CDR2 FQNNGV. V dropped 5 bases and J dropped 4; count of bases not matched to a gene: 12. The CDR3 loop reads CASSPGRGQGLETQYF. The CDR3 nucleotides are TGTGCCAGCAGCCCAGGGCGCGGACAGGGTTTAGAGACCCAGTACTTC.

This clone was recorded once. The chain uses TRBV6-5 and TRBJ1-6; 8 bases map to TRBD1. CDR3 length equals 15 residues. V was pared by 0 bases and J by 14 bases, with 9 bases of the junction left unmatched. Germline loops: CDR1 MNHEY, CDR2 SVGAGI. The DNA for the CDR3 is TGTGCCAGCAGTTACTCGCGGCAGGGGGCGAGGTCCCTCCACTTT. Translated: CASSYSRQGARSLHF.

The V and J genes are TRBV30 and TRBJ1-4, with D possibly matching TRBD1 (6 bases). This CDR3 is 12 amino acids long. Germline V gene sequence: CDR1 GTSNPN, CDR2 SVGIG (reference sequence). Trimming took 3 bases from V and 8 from J, leaving 10 bases between them. The CDR3: CAWRSGAEKLFF. The CDR3 DNA follows: TGTGCCTGGAGGTCAGGGGCAGAAAAACTGTTTTTT.

This clone was recorded once. This chain links TRBV6-1 with TRBJ2-7, with D perhaps matching TRBD1 (6 bases). CDR3 length: 15 residues. Deletions cut 7 bases from V and 7 bases from J, with 23 bases between. The germline V gene has CDR1 MNHNS and CDR2 SASEGT. The CDR3 bases are TGTGCCAGCACCAGCACCACAGGGTCATGGAGGGAGCAGTACTTC. Its translation is CASTSTTGSWREQYF.

This rearrangement joins TRBV7-9 to TRBJ1-1; D is possibly TRBD1 (5 bases). The CDR3 loop spans 14 amino acids. CDR1 is SEHNR and CDR2 is FQNEAQ in the germline V gene (reference sequence). The V end was cut by 2 bases, the J end by 7 bases, with 14 bases between. Here the CDR3 DNA reads TGTGCCAGCAGCTTAACCGGGGGAAGTTATGAAGCTTTCTTT. The encoded protein is CASSLTGGSYEAFF.

The chain carries TRBV6-1 and TRBJ1-2; perhaps TRBD1 as D (5 bases). Per germline, CDR1 MNHNS and CDR2 SASEGT. The CDR3 sequence is 11 residues long. V dropped 6 bases and J dropped 8 bases, with 10 bases sitting between them. The CDR3 nucleotides read TGTGCCAGCAGCCACCAGGGAGGCTACACCTTC. Protein product: CASSHQGGYTF.

The chain couples TRBV27 to TRBJ2-1; 7 bases are shared with TRBD2. The CDR3 is 15 residues long. Germline loops: CDR1 MNHEY, CDR2 SMNVEV (reference sequence). The V segment lost 3 bases and the J segment 5 bases; nucleotides outside the gene matches: 7. The CDR3 spells CASSLAGRMHNEQFF. In DNA form, the CDR3 reads TGTGCCAGCAGTTTGGCCGGGAGGATGCACAATGAGCAGTTCTTC.

The chain uses TRBV28 and TRBJ2-7, with 7 bases that match TRBD1. Germline V CDR1 and CDR2: MDHEN, SYDVKM. This CDR3 comprises 14 residues. With V trimmed by 7 bases and J by 1 base, 7 bases remained unmatched. CDR3 DNA: TGTGCCAGCACCGGGACAGCCTTATCCTACGAGCAGTACTTC. This codes for CASTGTALSYEQYF.

Here the CDR3 reads CASSPRHEQFF. For the CDR3, the DNA is TGTGCCAGCAGCCCCCGCCATGAGCAGTTCTTC. This sequence joins TRBV7-2 and TRBJ2-1; D uncertain. CDR1 and CDR2 (germline): SGHTA, FQGNSA. CDR3 length: 11 residues. Trimming removed 5 bases at V and 8 bases at J, with 7 bases between.

The rearrangement joins TRBV18 to TRBJ2-1; the D is unclear. Germline CDR1 reads KGHSH; CDR2 reads LQKENI. V lost 0 bases and J lost 0, with 6 bases in between. This CDR3 contains 15 residues. The CDR3 spells CASSPPRSSYNEQFF. The CDR3 coding sequence is TGTGCCAGCTCACCACCTAGGAGCTCCTACAATGAGCAGTTCTTC.

V usage is TRBV21-1 and J usage is TRBJ1-1; the D call in the table, TRBD1, was not verified against the DNA. TRBV21-1 is a known pseudogene. The CDR3 runs to 15 residues. CDR3 DNA: TGTGCCAGCAGCAAAGGCCCCCCAGGGTGCACTGAAGCTTTCTTT. This codes for CASSKGPPGCTEAFF.

The V call is TRBV7-2, the J call TRBJ2-7; 10 positions agree with TRBD2. V dropped 1 base and J dropped 3; count of bases not matched to a gene: 3. CDR1 is SGHTA, CDR2 FQGNSA, per germline. CDR3 length equals 15 residues. The CDR3 coding sequence is TGTGCCAGCAGCTTAGGACCTAGCGGGAGCTACGAGCAGTACTTC. This gives the protein CASSLGPSGSYEQYF.

This chain uses TRBV15 with TRBJ2-7; 7 bases agree with TRBD2. J lost 3 bases, V lost 0 bases, and 14 bases had no gene match. Per germline, CDR1 LNHNV and CDR2 YYDKDF (reference sequence). The CDR3 covers 18 residues. Written as DNA, the CDR3 is TGTGCCACCAGCAGAGATTTGAGTATGGGGGGGATGTACTACGAGCAGTACTTC. It yields the protein CATSRDLSMGGMYYEQYF.

This clone has just a few counts. This chain uses TRBV30 with TRBJ1-6; TRBD1 matches at 10 bases. This CDR3 has 15 amino acids. V was clipped by 0 bases and J by 6 bases; unmatched bases: 2. CDR1 and CDR2 (germline): GTSNPN, SVGIG (reference sequence). The CDR3 region is CAWSVGQGTNSPLHF. In DNA form, the CDR3 reads TGTGCCTGGAGTGTGGGACAGGGGACTAATTCACCCCTCCACTTT.

The chain is built from TRBV5-4 and TRBJ2-5, with a possible D match to TRBD2 (6 bases). Germline V gene sequence: CDR1 SGHNT, CDR2 YYREEE (reference sequence). V lost 4 bases and J 5 bases, leaving 18 bases between the germline ends. This CDR3 comprises 15 residues. CDR3 nucleotide sequence: TGTGCCAGCAGCCAACGACTAGGCCTAGGGGAGACCCAGTACTTC. Protein product: CASSQRLGLGETQYF. The whole variable domain, remainder taken from reference TRBV5-4 and TRBJ2-5, is ETGVTQSPTHLIKTRGQQVTLRCSSQSGHNTVSWYQQALGQGPQFIFQYYREEENGRGNFPPRFSGLQFPNYSSELNVNALELDDSALYLCASSQRLGLGETQYFGPGTRLLVL.

The CDR3 DNA follows: TGTGCCAGCACCCAGGGGGTGGCGGGTACCGGGGAGCTGTTTTTT. It codes for CASTQGVAGTGELFF. This chain uses TRBV7-2 with TRBJ2-2, with 7 bases lining up with TRBD1. CDR3 length: 15 residues. Germline V lookup: CDR1 SGHTA, CDR2 FQGNSA. Trimming removed 7 bases from V and 5 bases from J; junction bases left unmatched: 10.

This chain uses TRBV19 with TRBJ2-2; unclear D gene. CDR1 and CDR2 (germline): LNHDA, SQIVND (reference sequence). This CDR3 is 14 amino acids long. Trimming left V 6 bases short and J 1 base short, with 9 bases between. The CDR3 DNA follows: TGTGCCAGTAGCCCGACTGGGAACACCGGGGAGCTGTTTTTT. This translates into CASSPTGNTGELFF. Using reference TRBV19 and TRBJ2-2 for the parts outside the CDR3, the full variable domain is DGGITQSPKYLFRKEGQNVTLSCEQNLNHDAMYWYRQDPGQGLRLIYYSQIVNDFQKGDIAEGYSVSREKKESFPLTVTSAQKNPTAFYLCASSPTGNTGELFFGEGSRLTVL.

About this clone: The sample holds other DNA sequences that translate to the same CDR3. For the CDR3, the DNA is TGTGCCAGCAGTTTCCAGGGGGTCGGAGTTAGCCAGCATTTT. Encoded protein: CASSFQGVGVSQHF. This chain links TRBV28 with TRBJ1-5, with TRBD1 matching over 7 bases. The CDR3 runs to 14 residues. Germline V gives CDR1 MDHEN, CDR2 SYDVKM. The V and J ends lost 3 bases and 12 bases, in that order; junction bases with no gene match: 11.

As for this clone: Other DNA sequences in this specimen translate into the identical CDR3. The rearrangement links TRBV11-2 to TRBJ1-1; no firm D call. In germline, CDR1 is SGHAT, CDR2 FQNNGV. V lost 1 base, J lost 1 base, and 7 bases lay in between. CDR3 size: 14 residues. This chain's CDR3 is CASSLVTGNTEAFF. DNA for the CDR3: TGTGCCAGCAGCTTAGTAACGGGGAACACTGAAGCTTTCTTT.

The V call is TRBV20-1, the J call TRBJ1-2; unclear D gene. The V and J ends lost 4 bases and 8 bases respectively, with 11 bases between them. CDR1 and CDR2 from the germline V gene are DFQATT and SNEGSKA (reference sequence). This CDR3 is built from 11 residues. CDR3 DNA: TGCAGTGCTAATTGGGATTGGGGCTACACCTTC. Its translation is CSANWDWGYTF.

The CDR3 here is CASSGTRDTGELFF. In DNA, the CDR3 is TGTGCCAGCAGCGGTACTAGGGACACCGGGGAGCTGTTTTTT. The rearrangement uses TRBV9 and TRBJ2-2; weak D call: TRBD2 (5 bases). The germline gives CDR1 SGDLS, CDR2 YYNGEE. The germline V and J ends were trimmed by 3 bases and 3 bases, with 9 bases remaining between them. The CDR3 spans 14 residues.

CDR3 loop: CASSDGTGAREQYF. The DNA of the CDR3 is TGCGCCAGCAGCGACGGGACAGGGGCGCGGGAGCAGTACTTC. This chain connects TRBV5-1 to TRBJ2-7; 10 bases agree with TRBD1. There are 14 residues in the CDR3. Germline V gene lookup returns CDR1 SGHRS and CDR2 YFSETQ. V lost 4 bases and J lost 7; bases outside the gene matches: 8.